This T cell receptor (beta chain) was sequenced for a study of tissue T cells after allogeneic stem cell transplantation. Study-level background: Tissue samples with histologically apparent lymphocytes on H&E review were prioritized for sequencing.

A note on this clone: The same CDR3 can be traced to other DNA sequences in this sample.

The repertoire was sequenced with immunoSEQ multiplex PCR; TCRdb's copy has only in-frame clones and lacks some. The data hold under 4,500 clones, with around 65% observed a single time. The V and J ends lost 6 bases and 0 bases respectively, with 9 bases between them. In germline, CDR1 is MDHEN, CDR2 SYDVKM. This CDR3 is 13 amino acids long. Autopsy tissues included GI tract, liver, skin and lymphoid organs. The sample here was left colon tissue, taken at autopsy. The clonotype comes from a male donor at least 60 years old with lung cancer. The chain carries TRBV28 and TRBJ2-7; D gene uncertain. This CDR3 reads CASSLQSSYEQYF. CDR3 sequence (DNA): TGTGCCAGCAGCTTACAGAGCTCCTACGAGCAGTACTTC.